The T cell receptor (beta chain) described here comes from a study of blood T cell repertoires in COVID-19. Study at large: Sites across the United States, Italy and Spain contributed samples from acute and convalescent COVID-19. The analysed material was cDNA or gDNA that came from T cells, B-cell-depleted T cells, or PBMCs.

The CDR3 is 15 amino acids. V dropped 0 bases and J dropped 5; count of bases not matched to a gene: 7. CDR1 and CDR2 from the germline V gene are SQVTM and ANQGSEA. This clone has more than one count but fewer than ten. How the authors handled the data: Estimates of nucleated cell counts were drawn from the amplification of reference gene primers. Here immunoSEQ multiplex PCR was the method, and the copy in TCRdb shows in-frame clones only, minus some. V and J calls and clone size are as listed in that table; D and trimming were resolved from the DNA. The sample consists of over 45,000 clones, about 90% of them appearing once.

The genes are TRBV29-1 and TRBJ1-5; TRBD1 agrees at 7 bases. Material: peripheral blood. The sequence was collected from a man aged 55 to 70 with active COVID-19. The CDR3 DNA reads as TGCAGCGTTGAAGATGGGACAGAGGCGGATCAGCCCCAGCATTTT. Translation: CSVEDGTEADQPQHF.